What follows are 25 T cell receptor beta chains derived from one specimen sequenced in a study of blood T cell repertoires in COVID-19. Sequencing used immunoSEQ multiplex PCR; TCRdb keeps in-frame clones, though not all of them. The sample consists of around 76,000 clones, around 80% of them appearing once. Sequencing was carried out using peripheral blood. The receptors come from a man aged 50 to 59 with COVID-19, enrolled during active disease.

This clone was recorded a few times. The chain links TRBV7-9 to TRBJ2-1; possible D gene TRBD2, 5 bases. This CDR3 has 13 amino acids. Trimming cost V 1 base and J 9 bases, with 10 bases left between them. From germline, CDR1 is SEHNR and CDR2 FQNEAQ (reference sequence). The CDR3 nucleotides read TGTGCCAGCAGCTTAGGAGGGTTTCTTGAGCAGTTCTTC. This sequence encodes CASSLGGFLEQFF.

The chain recombines TRBV30 with TRBJ1-3, with 7 bases identical to TRBD1. J lost 2 bases, V lost 3 bases, and 13 bases had no gene match. Per germline, CDR1 GTSNPN and CDR2 SVGIG (reference sequence). This CDR3 has 17 amino acids. The CDR3 nucleotides read TGTGCCTGGAGCATGGACAGGCCCGGCAGTACTGGAAACACCATATATTTT. Translating gives CAWSMDRPGSTGNTIYF.

V usage is TRBV5-1 and J usage is TRBJ2-3, with 9 positions matching TRBD2. The CDR3 sequence is 16 residues long. Germline trimming cut 3 bases from V and 6 bases from J; bases unmatched to any gene: 11. Germline CDR1 SGHRS, CDR2 YFSETQ. As DNA, the CDR3 is TGCGCCAGCAGCTCCCCTCTAGCGGGGATGAAGGATACGCAGTATTTT. Its protein product is CASSSPLAGMKDTQYF.

The V gene is TRBV28, the J gene TRBJ1-2; perhaps TRBD1 as D (5 bases). Germline CDR1 reads MDHEN; CDR2 reads SYDVKM. The CDR3 extends over 14 amino acids. With 4 bases removed from V and 6 bases from J, the gap between germline ends came to 15 bases. The CDR3 region is CASSSPRGSDGYTF. As DNA, the CDR3 is TGTGCCAGCAGTTCCCCTAGGGGCTCGGATGGCTACACCTTC.

The V and J genes are TRBV5-4 and TRBJ1-1; D gene uncertain. V was shortened by 4 bases and J by 3 bases, with 19 bases between the two germline ends. Germline CDR1 is SGHNT and CDR2 is YYREEE (reference sequence). The length of the CDR3 is 16 residues. The CDR3 protein is CASSPVGSRGHTEAFF. The DNA for the CDR3 is TGTGCCAGCAGCCCCGTGGGGAGTCGGGGTCACACTGAAGCTTTCTTT.

V gene TRBV24-1 combines with J gene TRBJ2-2; the D gene is possibly TRBD1 (6 bases). Germline-derived CDR1 and CDR2 are KGHDR and SFDVKD. The CDR3 extends over 12 amino acids. V was shortened by 7 bases and J by 7 bases, with 9 bases between the two germline ends. The CDR3 DNA follows: TGTGCCACCAGGGGGACACTCGGGGAGCTGTTTTTT. It is translated as CATRGTLGELFF.

The V call is TRBV2, the J call TRBJ2-1; 7 bases align to TRBD2. Per the germline V gene, CDR1 is SNHLY and CDR2 is FYNNEI. V lost 2 bases and J lost 2; bases outside the gene matches: 6. The CDR3 loop spans 16 amino acids. CDR3 in DNA: TGTGCCAGCAGTGAATCGGCGGGAGCTCCCTACAATGAGCAGTTCTTC. This encodes CASSESAGAPYNEQFF.

The chain couples TRBV30 to TRBJ2-3; the match to TRBD1 covers 8 bases. The CDR3 runs 15 residues. Germline V gene sequence: CDR1 GTSNPN, CDR2 SVGIG (reference sequence). The V segment lost 0 bases and the J segment 3 bases; nucleotides outside the gene matches: 5. CDR3 DNA: TGTGCCTGGAGTGTAACAGGGGGTATAACAGATACGCAGTATTTT. It specifies CAWSVTGGITDTQYF.

The chain recombines TRBV7-3 with TRBJ2-1; 9 bases are shared with TRBD2. The trim removed 4 bases at V and 6 bases at J, leaving 7 bases unmatched. This CDR3 region has 15 residues. Germline V gene lookup returns CDR1 SGHTA and CDR2 FQGTGA. The CDR3 spells CASSSVAGEGNEQFF. The CDR3 nucleotides are TGTGCCAGCAGCTCTGTAGCGGGAGAGGGCAATGAGCAGTTCTTC.

The chain carries TRBV7-9 and TRBJ1-1; no firm D call. The CDR3 consists of 15 residues. V lost 4 bases, J lost 4 bases, and 16 bases lay in between. CDR1 and CDR2 (germline): SEHNR, FQNEAQ (reference sequence). CDR3 DNA: TGTGCCAGCAGCTCCGGACTTTTGGGGAGCACTGAAGCTTTCTTT. It yields the protein CASSSGLLGSTEAFF.

This clone was seen ten or more times. The genes are TRBV24-1 and TRBJ2-1; D unresolved. Germline values: CDR1 KGHDR, CDR2 SFDVKD. V was pared by 6 bases and J by 8 bases, with 13 bases between. This CDR3 comprises 13 residues. The DNA of the CDR3 is TGTGCCACCAGTCTCAGTTCGATGGATGAGCAGTTCTTC. Amino acid sequence: CATSLSSMDEQFF.

This rearrangement joins TRBV5-1 to TRBJ2-2; 8 bases fit TRBD1. This CDR3 has 15 residues. CDR1 and CDR2 from the germline V gene are SGHRS and YFSETQ. J gave up 3 bases and V 2 bases, and 3 bases lay outside the gene matches. Here the CDR3 reads CASSLADRDTGELFF. CDR3 coding DNA: TGCGCCAGCAGCTTAGCGGACAGGGACACCGGGGAGCTGTTTTTT.

This clone was found once. This chain joins TRBV13 and TRBJ2-3; 10 positions match TRBD1. Germline CDR1 PRHDT, CDR2 FYEKMQ (reference sequence). The CDR3 runs 16 residues. Germline trimming cut 5 bases from V and 2 bases from J; bases unmatched to any gene: 7. CDR3 sequence (DNA): TGTGCCAGCAGCCAGAGGACAGGGGGGAACACAGATACGCAGTATTTT. This sequence encodes CASSQRTGGNTDTQYF. Full variable domain (missing parts from reference TRBV13 and TRBJ2-3): AAGVIQSPRHLIKEKRETATLKCYPIPRHDTVYWYQQGPGQDPQFLISFYEKMQSDKGSIPDRFSAQQFSDYHSELNMSSLELGDSALYFCASSQRTGGNTDTQYFGPGTRLTVL.

Written as DNA, the CDR3 is TGCGCCAGCAGCTTTGGACTGCTCCTATCAGATACGCAGTATTTT. Translation: CASSFGLLLSDTQYF. The V gene is TRBV5-1, the J gene TRBJ2-3; D is perhaps TRBD2 (5 bases). Trimming took 2 bases from V and 4 from J, leaving 14 bases between them. The CDR3 runs to 15 residues. From germline, CDR1 is SGHRS and CDR2 YFSETQ.

The J gene is TRBJ2-1, the V gene TRBV2; 8 nucleotides agree with TRBD1. The germline V gene has CDR1 SNHLY and CDR2 FYNNEI. V lost 9 bases, J lost 6 bases, and 10 bases stayed unmatched. There are 14 residues in the CDR3. CDR3 nucleotides: TGTGCCAGTGTCCGGGACAGGAACGGCAATGAGCAGTTCTTC. It is translated as CASVRDRNGNEQFF.

V and J are TRBV18 and TRBJ2-1; a weak D match, TRBD2 (6 bases). The germline V and J ends were trimmed by 3 bases and 5 bases, with 20 bases remaining between them. Germline V gene sequence: CDR1 KGHSH, CDR2 LQKENI. The CDR3 is 17 residues long. This chain's CDR3 is CASSPPSGLLRNNEQFF. The CDR3 nucleotides read TGTGCCAGCTCACCCCCCAGCGGGCTGCTAAGAAACAATGAGCAGTTCTTC. Drawing the rest from reference TRBV18 and TRBJ2-1, the complete variable domain is NAGVMQNPRHLVRRRGQEARLRCSPMKGHSHVYWYRQLPEEGLKFMVYLQKENIIDESGMPKERFSAEFPKEGPSILRIQQVVRGDSAAYFCASSPPSGLLRNNEQFFGPGTRLTVL.

The rearrangement links TRBV2 to TRBJ1-2, with D tentatively TRBD1 (5 bases). Trimming shortened V by 4 bases and J by 4 bases, and 13 bases separated the two germline ends. CDR1 is SNHLY and CDR2 is FYNNEI in the germline V gene. The CDR3 is made up of 14 amino acids. The CDR3 protein is CASSVRGVGYGYTF. As DNA, the CDR3 is TGTGCCAGCAGTGTTAGGGGTGTAGGCTATGGCTACACCTTC.

The chain is built from TRBV2 and TRBJ2-6; D unresolved. V lost 6 bases to trimming and J lost 0 bases, with 9 bases between them. Germline CDR1 is SNHLY and CDR2 is FYNNEI. The CDR3 runs 15 residues. CDR3 protein: CASSPVASGANVLTF. CDR3 nucleotides: TGTGCCAGCAGCCCGGTTGCCTCTGGGGCCAACGTCCTGACTTTC.

The J gene is TRBJ2-7, the V gene TRBV7-2, with D maybe TRBD1 (6 bases). The CDR3 is 13 residues long. V lost 6 bases and J 4 bases, leaving 13 bases between the germline ends. The V gene's germline CDR1 is SGHTA and CDR2 FQGNSA. The CDR3 DNA reads TGTGCCAGCAGTTACAGGGAAGGGTACGAGCAGTACTTC. As protein: CASSYREGYEQYF.

V is TRBV27 and J is TRBJ2-7, with D hard to call. There are 8 residues in the CDR3. Germline V gene lookup returns CDR1 MNHEY and CDR2 SMNVEV (reference sequence). The V and J ends lost 7 bases and 12 bases respectively, with 7 bases between them. The CDR3 DNA is TGTGCCAGCAACAGTCGGTACTTC. Residues: CASNSRYF.

The chain links TRBV11-3 to TRBJ2-7, with 8 bases aligning to TRBD1. Unmatched junction bases numbered 3, after V lost 3 bases and J lost 11 bases. There are 11 residues in the CDR3. Germline V CDR1 and CDR2: SGHNT, YENEEA. CDR3: CASSLYRGEYF. The CDR3 DNA follows: TGTGCCAGCAGCTTGTACAGGGGGGAGTACTTC.

This clone is a singleton in its sample. This chain uses TRBV24-1 with TRBJ2-1, with D tentatively TRBD2 (6 bases). The germline V and J ends were trimmed by 3 bases and 9 bases, with 20 bases remaining between them. This CDR3 region has 16 residues. The germline V gene has CDR1 KGHDR and CDR2 SFDVKD. DNA for the CDR3: TGTGCCACCAGTGATCCCCTGGAGGGACGTGGGGGTGAGCAGTTCTTC. Protein sequence: CATSDPLEGRGGEQFF.

J is TRBJ1-1 and V is TRBV2; tentative D call: TRBD1 (6 bases). CDR3 size: 14 residues. The V end was cut by 2 bases, the J end by 4 bases, with 11 bases between. Per the germline V gene, CDR1 is SNHLY and CDR2 is FYNNEI. CDR3 sequence (DNA): TGTGCCAGCAGTGAATGGCCAGGGGCCACTGAAGCTTTCTTT. Translation gives CASSEWPGATEAFF.

The chain combines TRBV4-1 with TRBJ1-3, with TRBD1 matching over 8 bases. The CDR3 sequence is 18 residues long. Germline V gene lookup returns CDR1 MGHRA and CDR2 YSYEKL. Trimming took 2 bases from V and 2 from J; bases not matched to a gene: 11. The CDR3 reads CASSQKSGQGDPGNTIYF. In DNA, the CDR3 is TGCGCCAGCAGCCAAAAGTCCGGACAGGGAGACCCTGGAAACACCATATATTTT.

The CDR3 region is CSASGTRDDTQYF. The CDR3 bases are TGCAGTGCTAGTGGGACTAGGGACGATACGCAGTATTTT. This sequence joins TRBV20-1 and TRBJ2-3; 8 nucleotides align to TRBD2. CDR3 length equals 13 residues. Trimming at V came to 3 bases and at J to 6 bases, leaving 5 bases not matched to a gene. Germline CDR1 reads DFQATT; CDR2 reads SNEGSKA (reference sequence).